Listed below are T cell receptor beta chains from one sample, sequenced in a study of response to subunit inactivated influenza vaccine. A single record per CDR3 protein comes from TCRdb applying MiXCR to the RT-PCR reads. The sample contains roughly 150,000 distinct CDR3 sequences, approximately 11% of which appear only once. This material consisted of non-naive T cells sorted from PBMCs, taken 40 to 50 days after vaccination. Receptor source: a middle-aged man who received an inactivated influenza vaccine. Each CDR3 is given with its conserved first and last residue. Each record gives: D gene, V gene, J gene, clone size, CDR3 DNA, CDR3 protein. D genes are given only for firm matches. Part of the rows lack a size; the others show once, few, many or a class for expanded clones.

TRBD1,TRBV12-3/TRBV12-4,TRBJ2-3,many,TGTGCCAGCAGTACCGGGACAGGGACAGATACGCAGTATTTT,CASSTGTGTDTQYF
TRBD1,TRBV10-3,TRBJ1-2,-,TGTGCCATCAAAGGGACAGGGAATGGCTACACCTTC,CAIKGTGNGYTF
-,TRBV20-1,TRBJ1-4,many,TGCAGTGCTAGTAAGGCAGTTAATGAAAAACTGTTTTTT,CSASKAVNEKLFF
-,TRBV6-5,TRBJ2-5,few,TGTGCCAGCAGGCCAGGATCCCAAGAGACCCAGTACTTC,CASRPGSQETQYF
TRBD1,TRBV5-8,TRBJ2-7,-,TGTGCCAGCAGCTTGGAGTTTAGTACTACAGGGGATCTCTTC,CASSLEFSTTGDLF
TRBD1,TRBV20-1,TRBJ2-7,few,TGCAGTGCTAGTGGTGACAGGGGGTACTACGAGCAGTACTTC,CSASGDRGYYEQYF
-,TRBV20-1,TRBJ2-3,many,TGCAGTGCTAGGGACACCCGAAGCACAGATACGCAGTATTTT,CSARDTRSTDTQYF
-,TRBV24-1,TRBJ1-2,few,TGTGCCACCAGTGATTTAAGTTTCCAGGGGAAACCTAACTATGGCTACACCTTC,CATSDLSFQGKPNYGYTF
-,TRBV12-3/TRBV12-4,TRBJ2-7,-,TGTGCCAGCAGTAAGGGCTTCTACGAGCAGTACTTC,CASSKGFYEQYF
-,TRBV24-1,TRBJ2-5,few,TGTGCCACCAGTGGAATGGAAAGAGAGACCCAGTACTTC,CATSGMERETQYF
-,TRBV2,TRBJ2-3,few,TGTGCCAGCAGTCCAGTCCCCGGAGATACGCAGTATTTT,CASSPVPGDTQYF
-,TRBV7-7,TRBJ2-7,-,TGTGCCAGCAGCACGGACACCCTGGGCGAGCAGTACTTC,CASSTDTLGEQYF
TRBD2,TRBV14,TRBJ2-2,few,TGTGCCAGCAGCCAATTAGCGGGAGGGCCCGGGGAGCTGTTTTTT,CASSQLAGGPGELFF
TRBD2,TRBV5-1,TRBJ2-1,-,TGCGCCAGCAGCTCCTCCCTAGCGGGGGATTACAATGAGCAGTTCTTC,CASSSSLAGDYNEQFF
-,TRBV7-2,TRBJ2-1,many,TGTGCCAGCAGCCTCCCTACAGACAATGAGCTGTTCTTC,CASSLPTDNELFF
TRBD1,TRBV4-1,TRBJ1-1,-,TGCGCCAGCAGCCAACGACAGGGACGGAACACTGAAGCTTTCTTT,CASSQRQGRNTEAFF
TRBD1,TRBV9,TRBJ2-7,many,TGTGCCAGCAGCGTAGCTCCAGGGGGCTTCGACGAGCAGTACTTC,CASSVAPGGFDEQYF
-,TRBV29-1,TRBJ2-1,few,TGCAGCGTTGCGGGGGACTACAATGAGCAGTTCTTC,CSVAGDYNEQFF
-,TRBV5-1,TRBJ2-6,few,TGCGCCAGCACCAGCTCCTCTGGGGCCAACGTCCTGACTTTC,CASTSSSGANVLTF
-,TRBV4-2,TRBJ2-4,-,TGTGCCAGCAGCCAAGAATCTCTGTACGGGGGAAAAAACATTCAGTACTTC,CASSQESLYGGKNIQYF
-,TRBV20-1,TRBJ1-2,-,TGCAGTGCTAGAGACACCTTCTATGGCTACACCTTC,CSARDTFYGYTF
-,TRBV5-1,TRBJ2-7,few,TGCGCCAGCAGCTTCTCTGCGGGTCCTTACGAGCAGTACTTC,CASSFSAGPYEQYF
TRBD2,TRBV7-3,TRBJ2-3,-,TGTGCCAGCAGCTCGGGACTAGCACGTAGCACAGATACGCAGTATTTT,CASSSGLARSTDTQYF
-,TRBV2,TRBJ2-7,few,TGTGCCAGCAGTGAGGGGTCGGCCCTCTACGAGCAGTACTTC,CASSEGSALYEQYF
TRBD1,TRBV20-1,TRBJ2-7,few,TGCAGTGCTGGAGGGACAGGGAGCTCCTACGAGCAGTACTTC,CSAGGTGSSYEQYF
TRBD1,TRBV20-1,TRBJ1-3,many,TGCAGTGCCGGAGGACAGGCACCCTCTGGAAACACCATATATTTT,CSAGGQAPSGNTIYF
-,TRBV28,TRBJ2-3,many,TGTGCCAGCAGACAGGGTTTCGAAGTTACGCAGTATTTT,CASRQGFEVTQYF
-,TRBV7-3,TRBJ1-2,few,TGTGCCAGCAGCTTATCAGCAGGGGAGGGATATGGCTACACCTTC,CASSLSAGEGYGYTF
-,TRBV18,TRBJ2-5,many,TGTGCCAGCTCGCCTAGGACTAAAGAGACCCAGTACTTC,CASSPRTKETQYF
-,TRBV3-1,TRBJ2-3,few,TGTGCCAGCAGCCAAGTCGGGCGAGGGCCCACAGATACGCAGTATTTT,CASSQVGRGPTDTQYF
-,TRBV6-2/TRBV6-3,TRBJ1-2,-,TGTGCCAGCAGGTACAGAACGGGATACACCTTC,CASRYRTGYTF
TRBD1,TRBV5-1,TRBJ1-2,many,TGCGCCAGCAGCTTAGGGGGCCGGGGCGCCCATGGCTACACCTTC,CASSLGGRGAHGYTF
-,TRBV6-2/TRBV6-3,TRBJ2-7,many,TGTGCCAGCAGCCCCTCTGGTTTCGAGCAGTACTTC,CASSPSGFEQYF
-,TRBV6-1,TRBJ1-2,many,TGTGCCAGCAGTGAATATGGCTATGGCTACACCTTC,CASSEYGYGYTF
-,TRBV7-9,TRBJ1-2,few,TGTGCCAGCAGCTCCAGGAGGGACGATTATGGCTACACCTTC,CASSSRRDDYGYTF
-,TRBV7-2,TRBJ1-5,few,TGTGCCAGCAGCTTAGCAGGGTACGGCAATCAGCCCCAGCATTTT,CASSLAGYGNQPQHF
-,TRBV7-2,TRBJ2-7,many,TGTGCCAGCAGCCCTTTTTCGGGGATGTACGAGCAGTACTTC,CASSPFSGMYEQYF
-,TRBV10-1,TRBJ1-1,-,TGCGCCAGCAGTGAGTCGGGCCGGGGAGTCCCTGAAGCTTTCTTT,CASSESGRGVPEAFF
TRBD1,TRBV18,TRBJ2-3,few,TGTGCCAGCTCACCATCTGAGGGGGCGGGCACAGATACGCAGTATTTT,CASSPSEGAGTDTQYF
TRBD2,TRBV10-3,TRBJ2-1,few,TGTGCCATCAGTGCCCATAGCGGGGGTAACTACAATGAGCAGTTCTTC,CAISAHSGGNYNEQFF
-,TRBV10-2,TRBJ1-1,many,TGTGCCAGCAGTGCGACAGGGAACACTGAAGCTTTCTTT,CASSATGNTEAFF
-,TRBV4-2,TRBJ1-2,few,TGTGCCAGCAGCCAAGTTTTAGATAACTATGGCTACACCTTC,CASSQVLDNYGYTF
-,TRBV2,TRBJ2-3,-,TGTGCCAGCAGTGAAAATAGTATGCCAGATACGCAGTATTTT,CASSENSMPDTQYF
-,TRBV12-3/TRBV12-4,TRBJ1-3,-,TGTGCCAGCAGTTTAGCGAACAGGGGAAACACCATATATTTT,CASSLANRGNTIYF
TRBD1,TRBV27,TRBJ1-1,-,TGTGCCAGCAGTTTGACAGGGGGGAGCACTGAAGCTTTCTTT,CASSLTGGSTEAFF
-,TRBV4-2,TRBJ2-3,few,TGTGCCAGCAGCCAAGATCACGGGGTGGATACGCAGTATTTT,CASSQDHGVDTQYF
-,TRBV28,TRBJ1-1,few,TGTGCCAGCAGTTTAGCTATTGACGCTGAAGCTTTCTTT,CASSLAIDAEAFF
TRBD2,TRBV6-1,TRBJ2-2,few,TGTGCCAGCACCCCAGTAGTTGGGACTAGCAGGAACACCGGGGAGCTGTTTTTT,CASTPVVGTSRNTGELFF
-,TRBV4-3,TRBJ1-4,-,TGCGCCAGCAGCCAAGAACTTAATGAAAAACTGTTTTTT,CASSQELNEKLFF
-,TRBV5-5,TRBJ1-1,-,TGTGCCAGCAGCTTGGCCGCGGCGCTGATGAACACTGAAGCTTTCTTT,CASSLAAALMNTEAFF
TRBD1,TRBV6-2/TRBV6-3,TRBJ2-7,many,TGTGCCAGCAGTGTGGGACAGTTACTCTACGAGCAGTACTTC,CASSVGQLLYEQYF
-,TRBV7-6,TRBJ1-6,-,TGTGCCAGCAGCTTAGCGGCGAGGGGGAATTCACCCCTCCACTTT,CASSLAARGNSPLHF